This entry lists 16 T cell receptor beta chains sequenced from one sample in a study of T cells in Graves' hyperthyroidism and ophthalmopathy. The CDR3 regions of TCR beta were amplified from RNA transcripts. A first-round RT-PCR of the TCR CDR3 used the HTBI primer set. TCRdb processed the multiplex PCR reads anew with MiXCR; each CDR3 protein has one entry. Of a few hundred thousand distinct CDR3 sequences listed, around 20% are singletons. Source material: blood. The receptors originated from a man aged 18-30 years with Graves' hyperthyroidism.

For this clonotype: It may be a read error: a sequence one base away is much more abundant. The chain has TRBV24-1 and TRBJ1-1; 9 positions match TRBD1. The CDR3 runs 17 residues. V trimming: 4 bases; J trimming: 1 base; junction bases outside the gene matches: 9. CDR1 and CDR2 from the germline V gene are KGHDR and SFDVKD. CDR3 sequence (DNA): TGTGCCACCAGTGACCAGGGACAGGGAAGACCGAACACTGAAGCTTTCTTT. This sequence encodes CATSDQGQGRPNTEAFF.

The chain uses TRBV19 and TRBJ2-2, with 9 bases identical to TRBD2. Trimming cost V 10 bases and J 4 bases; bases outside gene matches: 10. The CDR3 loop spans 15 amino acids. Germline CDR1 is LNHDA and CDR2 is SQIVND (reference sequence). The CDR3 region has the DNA TGTGCCACCTTCGGGCGGGGGGGCAGCACCGGGGAGCTGTTTTTT. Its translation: CATFGRGGSTGELFF. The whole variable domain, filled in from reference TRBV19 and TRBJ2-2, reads DGGITQSPKYLFRKEGQNVTLSCEQNLNHDAMYWYRQDPGQGLRLIYYSQIVNDFQKGDIAEGYSVSREKKESFPLTVTSAQKNPTAFYLCATFGRGGSTGELFFGEGSRLTVL.

The CDR3 loop reads CSARDSQGGARPQHF. The CDR3 DNA reads as TGCAGTGCTAGAGATTCCCAAGGGGGAGCTCGGCCCCAGCATTTT. The rearrangement uses TRBV20-1 and TRBJ1-5, with a tentative D call TRBD1 (6 bases). V lost 0 bases, J lost 9 bases, and 18 bases lay in between. Looked up from germline, CDR1 is DFQATT and CDR2 is SNEGSKA (reference sequence). The CDR3 is 15 amino acids.

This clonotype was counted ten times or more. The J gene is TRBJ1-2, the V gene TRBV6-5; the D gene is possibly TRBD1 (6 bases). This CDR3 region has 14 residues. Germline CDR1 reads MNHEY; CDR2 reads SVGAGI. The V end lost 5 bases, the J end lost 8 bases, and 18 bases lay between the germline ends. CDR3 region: CASSPSTGRRGYTF. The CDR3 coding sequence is TGTGCCAGCAGTCCCTCGACAGGCCGCCGGGGCTACACCTTC.

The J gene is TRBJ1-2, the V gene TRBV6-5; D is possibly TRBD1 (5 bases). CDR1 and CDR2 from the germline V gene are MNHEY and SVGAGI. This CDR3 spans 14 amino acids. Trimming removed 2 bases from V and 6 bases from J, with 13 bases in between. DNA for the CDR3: TGTGCCAGCAGTTACACCGGGACGTCTAATGGCTACACCTTC. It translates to CASSYTGTSNGYTF.

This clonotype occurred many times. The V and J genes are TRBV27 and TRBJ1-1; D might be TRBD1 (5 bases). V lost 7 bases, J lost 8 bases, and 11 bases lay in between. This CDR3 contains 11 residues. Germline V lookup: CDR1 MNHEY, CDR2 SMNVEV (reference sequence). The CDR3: CASNDGGEAFF. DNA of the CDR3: TGTGCCAGCAACGACGGGGGAGAAGCTTTCTTT.

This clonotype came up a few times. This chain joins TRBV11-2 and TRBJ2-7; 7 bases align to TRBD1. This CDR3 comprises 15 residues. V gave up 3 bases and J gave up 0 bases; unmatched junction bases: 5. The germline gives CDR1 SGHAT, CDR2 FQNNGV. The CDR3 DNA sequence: TGTGCCAGCAGCTTGGACAGGTCAAGCTCCTACGAGCAGTACTTC. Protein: CASSLDRSSSYEQYF.

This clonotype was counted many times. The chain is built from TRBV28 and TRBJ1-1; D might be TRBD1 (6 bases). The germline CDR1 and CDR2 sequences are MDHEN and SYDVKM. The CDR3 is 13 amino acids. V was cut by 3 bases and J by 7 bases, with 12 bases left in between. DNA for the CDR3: TGTGCCAGCAGTTTGGGGCAGGGGCTTGAAGCTTTCTTT. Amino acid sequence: CASSLGQGLEAFF. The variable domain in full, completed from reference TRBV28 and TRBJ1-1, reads DVKVTQSSRYLVKRTGEKVFLECVQDMDHENMFWYRQDPGLGLRLIYFSYDVKMKEKGDIPEGYSVSREKKERFSLILESASTNQTSMYLCASSLGQGLEAFFGQGTRLTVV.

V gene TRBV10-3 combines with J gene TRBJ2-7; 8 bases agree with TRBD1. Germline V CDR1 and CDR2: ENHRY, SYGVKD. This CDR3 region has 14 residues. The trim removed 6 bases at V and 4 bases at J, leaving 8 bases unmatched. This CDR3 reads CAISIGQGPYEQYF. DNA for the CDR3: TGTGCCATCAGCATAGGACAGGGCCCGTACGAGCAGTACTTC.

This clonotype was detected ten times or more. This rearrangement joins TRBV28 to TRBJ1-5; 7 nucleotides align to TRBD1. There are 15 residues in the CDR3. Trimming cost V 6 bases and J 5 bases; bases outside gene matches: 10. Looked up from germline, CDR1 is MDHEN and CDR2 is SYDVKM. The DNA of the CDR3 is TGTGCCAGCAGCCAGAGAGGGGGCGGGTATCAGCCCCAGCATTTT. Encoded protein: CASSQRGGGYQPQHF.

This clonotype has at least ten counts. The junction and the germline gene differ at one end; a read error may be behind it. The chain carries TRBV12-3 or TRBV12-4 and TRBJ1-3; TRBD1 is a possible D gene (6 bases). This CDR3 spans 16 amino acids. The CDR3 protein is CASLRGQPVSGSTIYF. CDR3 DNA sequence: TGTGCCAGTCTTAGGGGACAACCTGTCTCTGGAAGCACCATATATTTT.

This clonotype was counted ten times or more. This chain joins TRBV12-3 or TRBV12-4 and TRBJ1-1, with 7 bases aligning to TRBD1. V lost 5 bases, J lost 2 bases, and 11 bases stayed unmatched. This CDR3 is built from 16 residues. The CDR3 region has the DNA TGTGCCAGCAGTGCCAATCCAGGGGGGGCTAACACTGAAGCTTTCTTT. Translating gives CASSANPGGANTEAFF.

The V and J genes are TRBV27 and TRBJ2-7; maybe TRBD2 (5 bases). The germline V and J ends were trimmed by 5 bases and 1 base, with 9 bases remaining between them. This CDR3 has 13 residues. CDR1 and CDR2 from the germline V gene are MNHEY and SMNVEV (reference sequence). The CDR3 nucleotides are TGTGCCAGCAGTAAAAGGGAGTCCTACGAGCAGTACTTC. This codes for CASSKRESYEQYF.

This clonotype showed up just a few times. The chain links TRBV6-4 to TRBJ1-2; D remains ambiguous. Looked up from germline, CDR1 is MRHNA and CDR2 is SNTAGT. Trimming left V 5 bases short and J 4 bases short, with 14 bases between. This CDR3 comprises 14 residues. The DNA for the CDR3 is TGTGCCAGCAGTCCGAGGAAGGGAGGCTATGGCTACACCTTC. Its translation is CASSPRKGGYGYTF.

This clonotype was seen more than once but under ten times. The CDR3 reads CASSQAGGQGNYGYTF. The DNA for the CDR3 is TGTGCCAGCAGCCAAGCCGGGGGACAGGGCAACTATGGCTACACCTTC. The chain has TRBV4-2 and TRBJ1-2; 9 bases fit TRBD1. CDR1 LGHNA and CDR2 YNFKEQ come from the germline V gene. The V segment lost 1 base and the J segment 2 bases; nucleotides outside the gene matches: 5. CDR3 length: 16 residues.

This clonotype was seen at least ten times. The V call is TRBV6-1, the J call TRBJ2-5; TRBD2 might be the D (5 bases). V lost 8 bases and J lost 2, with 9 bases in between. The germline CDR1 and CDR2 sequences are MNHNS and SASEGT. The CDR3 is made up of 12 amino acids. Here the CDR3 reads CASSRLQETQYF. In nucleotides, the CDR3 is TGTGCCAGCTCGAGACTACAAGAGACCCAGTACTTC.